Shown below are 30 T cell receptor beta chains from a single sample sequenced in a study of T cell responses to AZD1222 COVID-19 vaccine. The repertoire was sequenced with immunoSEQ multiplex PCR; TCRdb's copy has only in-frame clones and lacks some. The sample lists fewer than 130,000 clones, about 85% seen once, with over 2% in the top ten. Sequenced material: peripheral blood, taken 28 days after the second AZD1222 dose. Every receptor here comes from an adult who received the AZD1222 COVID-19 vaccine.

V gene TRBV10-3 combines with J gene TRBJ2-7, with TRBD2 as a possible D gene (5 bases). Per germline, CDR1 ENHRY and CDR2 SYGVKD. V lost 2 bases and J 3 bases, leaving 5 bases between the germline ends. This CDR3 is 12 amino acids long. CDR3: CAISETSYEQYF. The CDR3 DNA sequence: TGTGCCATCAGTGAGACTAGCTACGAGCAGTACTTC.

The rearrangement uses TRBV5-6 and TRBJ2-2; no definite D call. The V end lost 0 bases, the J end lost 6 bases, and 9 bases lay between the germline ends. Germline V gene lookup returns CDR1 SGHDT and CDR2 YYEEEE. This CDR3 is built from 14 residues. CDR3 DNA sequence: TGTGCCAGCAGCTTGGGCCGTCGTTCCGGGGAGCTGTTTTTT. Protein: CASSLGRRSGELFF.

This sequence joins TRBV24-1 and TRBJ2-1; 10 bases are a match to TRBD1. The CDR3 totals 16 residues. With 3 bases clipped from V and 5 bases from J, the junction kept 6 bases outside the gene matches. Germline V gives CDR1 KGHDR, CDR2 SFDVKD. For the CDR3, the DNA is TGTGCCACCAGTGATCTCGACAGGGGGCGGCACAATGAGCAGTTCTTC. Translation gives CATSDLDRGRHNEQFF.

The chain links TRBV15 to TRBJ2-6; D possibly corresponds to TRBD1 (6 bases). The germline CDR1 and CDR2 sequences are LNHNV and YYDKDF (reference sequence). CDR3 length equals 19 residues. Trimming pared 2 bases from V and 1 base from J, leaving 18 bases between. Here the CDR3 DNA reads TGTGCCACCAGCAGATTTCCGGGACAAGACTTTTCTGGGGCCAACGTCCTGACTTTC. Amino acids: CATSRFPGQDFSGANVLTF.

The CDR3 region has the DNA TGTGCCAGCAGTTCCCCGTCGGTTAACTATGGCTACACCTTC. Protein product: CASSSPSVNYGYTF. J is TRBJ1-2 and V is TRBV28, with no clear D. Germline values: CDR1 MDHEN, CDR2 SYDVKM. Trimming took off 4 bases at V and 1 base at J, with 10 bases between the two ends. The CDR3 sequence is 14 residues long.

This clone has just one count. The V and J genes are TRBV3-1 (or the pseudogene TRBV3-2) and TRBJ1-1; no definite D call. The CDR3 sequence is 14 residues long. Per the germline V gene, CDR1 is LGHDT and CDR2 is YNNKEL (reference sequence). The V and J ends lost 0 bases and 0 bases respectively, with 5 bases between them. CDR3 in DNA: TGTGCCAGCAGCCAAGATTTGCTGAACACTGAAGCTTTCTTT. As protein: CASSQDLLNTEAFF.

CDR3 nucleotides: TGTGCCAGCAGCTTCCGCCTGGTGAATTCACCCCTCCACTTT. This gives the protein CASSFRLVNSPLHF. The chain uses TRBV5-8 and TRBJ1-6; D remains ambiguous. This CDR3 comprises 14 residues. V lost 2 bases to trimming and J lost 7 bases, with 10 bases between them. Germline V gives CDR1 SGHTS, CDR2 YDEGEE. The full variable domain, completed using reference TRBV5-8 and TRBJ1-6, is EAGVTQSPTHLIKTRGQQATLRCSPISGHTSVYWYQQALGLGLQFLLWYDEGEERNRGNFPPRFSGRQFPNYSSELNVNALELEDSALYLCASSFRLVNSPLHFGNGTRLTVT.

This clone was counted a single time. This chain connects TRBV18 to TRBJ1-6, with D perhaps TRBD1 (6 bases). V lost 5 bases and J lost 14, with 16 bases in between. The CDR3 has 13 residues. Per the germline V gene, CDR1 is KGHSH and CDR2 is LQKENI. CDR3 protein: CASSSTGTVTLHF. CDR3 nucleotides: TGTGCCAGCTCAAGCACAGGGACCGTCACCCTCCACTTT.

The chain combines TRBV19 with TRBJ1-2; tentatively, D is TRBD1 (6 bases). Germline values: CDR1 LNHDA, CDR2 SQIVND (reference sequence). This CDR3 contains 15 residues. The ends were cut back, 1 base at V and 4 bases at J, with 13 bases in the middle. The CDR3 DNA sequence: TGTGCCAGTAGTATAGGGACAGCTAGGGGCTATGGCTACACCTTC. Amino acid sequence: CASSIGTARGYGYTF.

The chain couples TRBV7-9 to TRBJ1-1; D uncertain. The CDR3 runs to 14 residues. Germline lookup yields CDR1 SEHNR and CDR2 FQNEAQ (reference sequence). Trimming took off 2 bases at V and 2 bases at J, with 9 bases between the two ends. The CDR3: CASSLSGVNTEAFF. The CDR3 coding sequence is TGTGCCAGCAGCTTATCCGGAGTAAACACTGAAGCTTTCTTT.

CDR3 sequence (DNA): TGCGCCAGCAGCCCAGGACAGTTAGATCAGCCCCAGCATTTT. Amino acids: CASSPGQLDQPQHF. This rearrangement joins TRBV5-1 to TRBJ1-5, with TRBD1 as a possible D gene (6 bases). The V gene's germline CDR1 is SGHRS and CDR2 YFSETQ. This CDR3 spans 14 amino acids. V was shortened by 4 bases and J by 5 bases, with 13 bases between the two germline ends.

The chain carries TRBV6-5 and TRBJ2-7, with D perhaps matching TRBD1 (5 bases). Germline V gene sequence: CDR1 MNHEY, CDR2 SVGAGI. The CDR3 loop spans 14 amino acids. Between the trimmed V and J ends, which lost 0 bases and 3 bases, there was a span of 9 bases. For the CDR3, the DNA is TGTGCCAGCAGTTACTCGAGGACAAACTACGAGCAGTACTTC. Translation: CASSYSRTNYEQYF.

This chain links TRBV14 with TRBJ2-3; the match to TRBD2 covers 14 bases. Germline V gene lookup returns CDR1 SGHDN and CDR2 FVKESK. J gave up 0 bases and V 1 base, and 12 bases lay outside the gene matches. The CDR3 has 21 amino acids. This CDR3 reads CASSQVPGLAGEGPSTDTQYF. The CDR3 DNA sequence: TGTGCCAGCAGCCAAGTACCGGGACTAGCGGGAGAGGGACCTAGCACAGATACGCAGTATTTT.

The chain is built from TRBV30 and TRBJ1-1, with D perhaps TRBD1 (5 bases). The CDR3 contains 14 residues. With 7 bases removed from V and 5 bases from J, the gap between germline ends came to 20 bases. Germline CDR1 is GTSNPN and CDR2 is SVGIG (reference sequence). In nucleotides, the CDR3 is TGTGCCTTGCCCCACGGTTGGGGGTTGACTGAAGCTTTCTTT. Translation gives CALPHGWGLTEAFF.

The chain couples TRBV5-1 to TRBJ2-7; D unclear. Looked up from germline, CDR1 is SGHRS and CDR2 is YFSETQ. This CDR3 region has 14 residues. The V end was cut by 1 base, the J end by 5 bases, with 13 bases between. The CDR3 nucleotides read TGCGCCAGCAGCTTGTCTAGGGAATCGGACGAGCAGTACTTC. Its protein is CASSLSRESDEQYF.

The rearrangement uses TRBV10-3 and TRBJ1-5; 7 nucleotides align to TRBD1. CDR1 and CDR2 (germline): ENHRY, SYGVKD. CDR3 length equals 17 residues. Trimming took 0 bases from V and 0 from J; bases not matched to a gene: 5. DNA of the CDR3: TGTGCCATCAGTGAGTCAGAGGGGGCAAGTAGCAATCAGCCCCAGCATTTT. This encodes CAISESEGASSNQPQHF.

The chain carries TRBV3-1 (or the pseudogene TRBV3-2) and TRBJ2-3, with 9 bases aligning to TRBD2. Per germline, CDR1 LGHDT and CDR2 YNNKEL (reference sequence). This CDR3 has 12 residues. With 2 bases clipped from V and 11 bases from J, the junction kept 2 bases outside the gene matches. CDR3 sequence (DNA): TGTGCCAGCAGCCAAAGCGGGAGGATGCAGTATTTT. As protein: CASSQSGRMQYF.

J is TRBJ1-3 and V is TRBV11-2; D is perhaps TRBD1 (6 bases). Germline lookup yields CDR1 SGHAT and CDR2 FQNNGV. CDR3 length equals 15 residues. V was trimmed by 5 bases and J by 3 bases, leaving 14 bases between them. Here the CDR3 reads CASSLNRVRGNTIYF. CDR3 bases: TGTGCCAGCAGCCTAAACAGGGTGCGTGGAAACACCATATATTTT.

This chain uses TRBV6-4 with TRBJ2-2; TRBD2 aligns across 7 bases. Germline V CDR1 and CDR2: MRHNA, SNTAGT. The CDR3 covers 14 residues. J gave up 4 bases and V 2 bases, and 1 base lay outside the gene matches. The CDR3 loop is CASSDGRATGELFF. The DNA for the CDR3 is TGTGCCAGCAGTGACGGGAGGGCCACCGGGGAGCTGTTTTTT.

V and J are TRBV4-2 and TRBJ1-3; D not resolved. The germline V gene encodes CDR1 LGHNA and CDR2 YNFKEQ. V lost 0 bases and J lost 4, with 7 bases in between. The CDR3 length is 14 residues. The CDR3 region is CASSQEGYGNTIYF. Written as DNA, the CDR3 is TGTGCCAGCAGCCAAGAGGGTTACGGAAACACCATATATTTT.

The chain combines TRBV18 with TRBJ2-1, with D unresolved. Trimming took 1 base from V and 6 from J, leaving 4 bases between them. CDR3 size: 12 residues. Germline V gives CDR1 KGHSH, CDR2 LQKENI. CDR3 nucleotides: TGTGCCAGCTCACCACAGTTCAATGAGCAGTTCTTC. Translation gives CASSPQFNEQFF. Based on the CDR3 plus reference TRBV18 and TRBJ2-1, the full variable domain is NAGVMQNPRHLVRRRGQEARLRCSPMKGHSHVYWYRQLPEEGLKFMVYLQKENIIDESGMPKERFSAEFPKEGPSILRIQQVVRGDSAAYFCASSPQFNEQFFGPGTRLTVL.

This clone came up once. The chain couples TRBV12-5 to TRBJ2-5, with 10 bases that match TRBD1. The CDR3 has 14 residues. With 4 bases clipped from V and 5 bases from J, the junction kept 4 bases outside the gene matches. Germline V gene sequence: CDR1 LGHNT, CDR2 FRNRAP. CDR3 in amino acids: CASGSGQGTETQYF. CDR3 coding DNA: TGTGCTAGTGGTTCGGGACAGGGGACGGAGACCCAGTACTTC.

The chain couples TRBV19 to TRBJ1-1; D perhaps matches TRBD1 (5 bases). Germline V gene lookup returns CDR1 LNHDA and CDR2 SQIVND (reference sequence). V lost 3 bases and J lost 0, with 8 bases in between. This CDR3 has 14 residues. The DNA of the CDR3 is TGTGCCAGTAGTATCGCAGGGATGAACACTGAAGCTTTCTTT. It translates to CASSIAGMNTEAFF.

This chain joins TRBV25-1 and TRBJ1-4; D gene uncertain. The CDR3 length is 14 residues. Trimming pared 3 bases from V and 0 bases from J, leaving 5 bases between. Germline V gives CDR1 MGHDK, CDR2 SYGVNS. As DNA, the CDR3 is TGTGCCAGCAGTGACACGGCAACTAATGAAAAACTGTTTTTT. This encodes CASSDTATNEKLFF.

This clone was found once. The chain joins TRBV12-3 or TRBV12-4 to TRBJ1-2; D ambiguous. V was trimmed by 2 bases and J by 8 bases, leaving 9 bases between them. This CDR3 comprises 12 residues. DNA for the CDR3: TGTGCCAGCAGTTTATCGGGCCGCGGCTACACCTTC. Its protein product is CASSLSGRGYTF.

In DNA form, the CDR3 reads TGTGCCACTTGGCTACGCAACTCCTACGAGCAGTACTTC. Translation gives CATWLRNSYEQYF. The J gene is TRBJ2-7, the V gene TRBV28; unclear D gene. The germline V and J ends were trimmed by 10 bases and 0 bases, with 13 bases remaining between them. Germline V CDR1 and CDR2: MDHEN, SYDVKM. The CDR3 has 13 residues.

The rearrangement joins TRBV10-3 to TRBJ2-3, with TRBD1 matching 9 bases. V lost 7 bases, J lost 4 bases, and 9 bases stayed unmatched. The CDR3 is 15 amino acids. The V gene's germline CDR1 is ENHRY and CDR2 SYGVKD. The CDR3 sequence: CAINPGTGISDTQYF. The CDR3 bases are TGTGCCATCAATCCCGGGACAGGGATTTCAGATACGCAGTATTTT.

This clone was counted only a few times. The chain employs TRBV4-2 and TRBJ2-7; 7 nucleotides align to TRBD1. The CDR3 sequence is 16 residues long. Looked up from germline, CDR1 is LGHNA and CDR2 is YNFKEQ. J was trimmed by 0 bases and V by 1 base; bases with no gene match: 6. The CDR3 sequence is CASSQAPRGSSYEQYF. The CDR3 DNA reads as TGTGCCAGCAGCCAAGCTCCCAGGGGGAGCTCCTACGAGCAGTACTTC.

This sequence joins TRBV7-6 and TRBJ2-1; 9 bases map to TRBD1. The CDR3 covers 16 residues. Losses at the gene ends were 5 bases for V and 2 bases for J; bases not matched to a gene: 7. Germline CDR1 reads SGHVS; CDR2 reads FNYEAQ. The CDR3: CASSPGTGRTYNEQFF. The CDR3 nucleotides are TGTGCCAGCAGCCCGGGGACAGGGAGGACCTACAATGAGCAGTTCTTC. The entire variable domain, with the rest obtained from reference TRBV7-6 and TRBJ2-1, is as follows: GAGVSQSPRYKVTKRGQDVALRCDPISGHVSLYWYRQALGQGPEFLTYFNYEAQQDKSGLPNDRFSAERPEGSISTLTIQRTEQRDSAMYRCASSPGTGRTYNEQFFGPGTRLTVL.

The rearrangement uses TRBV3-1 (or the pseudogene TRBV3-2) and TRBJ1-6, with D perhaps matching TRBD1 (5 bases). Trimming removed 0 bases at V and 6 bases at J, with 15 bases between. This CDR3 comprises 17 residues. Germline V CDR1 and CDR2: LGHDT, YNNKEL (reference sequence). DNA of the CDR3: TGTGCCAGCAGCCAAGACGCAGAGGGGAGGGTTAATTCACCCCTCCACTTT. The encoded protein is CASSQDAEGRVNSPLHF.